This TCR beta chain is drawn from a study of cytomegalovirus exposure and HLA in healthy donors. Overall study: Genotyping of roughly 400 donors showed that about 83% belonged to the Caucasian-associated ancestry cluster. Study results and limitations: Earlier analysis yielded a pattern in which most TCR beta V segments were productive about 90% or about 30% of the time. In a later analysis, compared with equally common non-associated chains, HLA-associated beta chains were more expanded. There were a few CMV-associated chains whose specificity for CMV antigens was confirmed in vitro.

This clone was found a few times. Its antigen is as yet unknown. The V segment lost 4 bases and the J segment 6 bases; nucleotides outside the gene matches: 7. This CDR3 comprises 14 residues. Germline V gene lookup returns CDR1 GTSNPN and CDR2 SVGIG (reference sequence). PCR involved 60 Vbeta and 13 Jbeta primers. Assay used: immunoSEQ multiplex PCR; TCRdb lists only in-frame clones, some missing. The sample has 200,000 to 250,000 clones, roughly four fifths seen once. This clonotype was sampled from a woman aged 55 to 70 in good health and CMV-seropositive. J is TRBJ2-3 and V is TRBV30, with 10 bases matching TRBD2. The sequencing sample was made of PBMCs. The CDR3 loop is CAWMRLAGADTQYF. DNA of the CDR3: TGTGCCTGGATGCGGCTAGCGGGAGCGGATACGCAGTATTTT.